This T cell receptor beta chain emerged from a study of CD8 T cells in ankylosing spondylitis. Overall study results and limits: The authors found the disease-linked clones to be CD8+ and relatively rare in peripheral blood. Seemingly characteristic of ankylosing spondylitis blood was a TCR beta motif consisting of about 8 highly homologous variants. Reactive arthritis synovial fluid and blood were previously reported to contain some motif variants.

TCRdb fed the 5' RACE reads into MiXCR, producing one record per CDR3 protein. The table has hundreds of thousands of distinct CDR3 sequences, 10% to 15% seen once. Comment on this clonotype: The antigen is undetermined.

The CDR3 is 16 residues long. With 2 bases clipped from V and 7 bases from J, the junction kept 9 bases outside the gene matches. From germline, CDR1 is DFQATT and CDR2 SNEGSKA (reference sequence). The receptor was derived from a male donor with ankylosing spondylitis. The sequencing input was blood, either unsorted or a sorted T cell fraction (not recorded which). This rearrangement joins TRBV20-1 to TRBJ1-6; TRBD1 matches 9 bases. For the CDR3, the DNA is TGCAGTGCTAGAACTCAAGCGGGACAGGGCAATTCACCCCTCCACTTT. It yields the protein CSARTQAGQGNSPLHF.